Below are 3 T cell receptor beta chains sequenced from a single sample in a study of post-analysis software for immune sequencing data. Study-wide points: Compared with controls, patients had more of about 5 TRBV segments, including TRBV5-6, TRBV5-1 and TRBV20-1.

No antigens are known for them. Prepared libraries of TCR beta cDNA carried unique molecular identifiers. TCRdb analysed the PCR reads with MiXCR anew, one entry per CDR3 protein. The data hold 400,000 to 500,000 distinct CDR3 sequences, with approximately 39% observed a single time. Input material: blood. Receptors originate from a girl under 10 years old with multiple sclerosis.

This clonotype has a handful of counts. The chain combines TRBV10-3 with TRBJ2-7, with 9 bases lining up with TRBD2. J lost 3 bases, V lost 6 bases, and 6 bases had no gene match. This CDR3 has 14 amino acids. Germline V gives CDR1 ENHRY, CDR2 SYGVKD. The CDR3 coding sequence is TGTGCCATCAGCAGGGCTAGCGGGAACTACGAGCAGTACTTC. Residues: CAISRASGNYEQYF.

The J gene is TRBJ2-1, the V gene TRBV28, with D possibly matching TRBD1 (6 bases). V dropped 1 base and J dropped 10 bases, with 23 bases sitting between them. Germline loops: CDR1 MDHEN, CDR2 SYDVKM. This CDR3 contains 17 residues. CDR3 sequence: CASSLFETGTRGYEQFF. The CDR3 nucleotides read TGTGCCAGCAGTTTATTCGAGACCGGGACAAGAGGATACGAGCAGTTCTTC.

The rearrangement uses TRBV29-1 and TRBJ2-1; the D gene is possibly TRBD1 (6 bases). Trimming left V 2 bases short and J 6 bases short, with 14 bases between. Germline values: CDR1 SQVTM, CDR2 ANQGSEA. The CDR3 consists of 14 residues. Written as DNA, the CDR3 is TGCAGCGTTGAACAGGGGATCGTAGGCAATGAGCAGTTCTTC. Translating gives CSVEQGIVGNEQFF.